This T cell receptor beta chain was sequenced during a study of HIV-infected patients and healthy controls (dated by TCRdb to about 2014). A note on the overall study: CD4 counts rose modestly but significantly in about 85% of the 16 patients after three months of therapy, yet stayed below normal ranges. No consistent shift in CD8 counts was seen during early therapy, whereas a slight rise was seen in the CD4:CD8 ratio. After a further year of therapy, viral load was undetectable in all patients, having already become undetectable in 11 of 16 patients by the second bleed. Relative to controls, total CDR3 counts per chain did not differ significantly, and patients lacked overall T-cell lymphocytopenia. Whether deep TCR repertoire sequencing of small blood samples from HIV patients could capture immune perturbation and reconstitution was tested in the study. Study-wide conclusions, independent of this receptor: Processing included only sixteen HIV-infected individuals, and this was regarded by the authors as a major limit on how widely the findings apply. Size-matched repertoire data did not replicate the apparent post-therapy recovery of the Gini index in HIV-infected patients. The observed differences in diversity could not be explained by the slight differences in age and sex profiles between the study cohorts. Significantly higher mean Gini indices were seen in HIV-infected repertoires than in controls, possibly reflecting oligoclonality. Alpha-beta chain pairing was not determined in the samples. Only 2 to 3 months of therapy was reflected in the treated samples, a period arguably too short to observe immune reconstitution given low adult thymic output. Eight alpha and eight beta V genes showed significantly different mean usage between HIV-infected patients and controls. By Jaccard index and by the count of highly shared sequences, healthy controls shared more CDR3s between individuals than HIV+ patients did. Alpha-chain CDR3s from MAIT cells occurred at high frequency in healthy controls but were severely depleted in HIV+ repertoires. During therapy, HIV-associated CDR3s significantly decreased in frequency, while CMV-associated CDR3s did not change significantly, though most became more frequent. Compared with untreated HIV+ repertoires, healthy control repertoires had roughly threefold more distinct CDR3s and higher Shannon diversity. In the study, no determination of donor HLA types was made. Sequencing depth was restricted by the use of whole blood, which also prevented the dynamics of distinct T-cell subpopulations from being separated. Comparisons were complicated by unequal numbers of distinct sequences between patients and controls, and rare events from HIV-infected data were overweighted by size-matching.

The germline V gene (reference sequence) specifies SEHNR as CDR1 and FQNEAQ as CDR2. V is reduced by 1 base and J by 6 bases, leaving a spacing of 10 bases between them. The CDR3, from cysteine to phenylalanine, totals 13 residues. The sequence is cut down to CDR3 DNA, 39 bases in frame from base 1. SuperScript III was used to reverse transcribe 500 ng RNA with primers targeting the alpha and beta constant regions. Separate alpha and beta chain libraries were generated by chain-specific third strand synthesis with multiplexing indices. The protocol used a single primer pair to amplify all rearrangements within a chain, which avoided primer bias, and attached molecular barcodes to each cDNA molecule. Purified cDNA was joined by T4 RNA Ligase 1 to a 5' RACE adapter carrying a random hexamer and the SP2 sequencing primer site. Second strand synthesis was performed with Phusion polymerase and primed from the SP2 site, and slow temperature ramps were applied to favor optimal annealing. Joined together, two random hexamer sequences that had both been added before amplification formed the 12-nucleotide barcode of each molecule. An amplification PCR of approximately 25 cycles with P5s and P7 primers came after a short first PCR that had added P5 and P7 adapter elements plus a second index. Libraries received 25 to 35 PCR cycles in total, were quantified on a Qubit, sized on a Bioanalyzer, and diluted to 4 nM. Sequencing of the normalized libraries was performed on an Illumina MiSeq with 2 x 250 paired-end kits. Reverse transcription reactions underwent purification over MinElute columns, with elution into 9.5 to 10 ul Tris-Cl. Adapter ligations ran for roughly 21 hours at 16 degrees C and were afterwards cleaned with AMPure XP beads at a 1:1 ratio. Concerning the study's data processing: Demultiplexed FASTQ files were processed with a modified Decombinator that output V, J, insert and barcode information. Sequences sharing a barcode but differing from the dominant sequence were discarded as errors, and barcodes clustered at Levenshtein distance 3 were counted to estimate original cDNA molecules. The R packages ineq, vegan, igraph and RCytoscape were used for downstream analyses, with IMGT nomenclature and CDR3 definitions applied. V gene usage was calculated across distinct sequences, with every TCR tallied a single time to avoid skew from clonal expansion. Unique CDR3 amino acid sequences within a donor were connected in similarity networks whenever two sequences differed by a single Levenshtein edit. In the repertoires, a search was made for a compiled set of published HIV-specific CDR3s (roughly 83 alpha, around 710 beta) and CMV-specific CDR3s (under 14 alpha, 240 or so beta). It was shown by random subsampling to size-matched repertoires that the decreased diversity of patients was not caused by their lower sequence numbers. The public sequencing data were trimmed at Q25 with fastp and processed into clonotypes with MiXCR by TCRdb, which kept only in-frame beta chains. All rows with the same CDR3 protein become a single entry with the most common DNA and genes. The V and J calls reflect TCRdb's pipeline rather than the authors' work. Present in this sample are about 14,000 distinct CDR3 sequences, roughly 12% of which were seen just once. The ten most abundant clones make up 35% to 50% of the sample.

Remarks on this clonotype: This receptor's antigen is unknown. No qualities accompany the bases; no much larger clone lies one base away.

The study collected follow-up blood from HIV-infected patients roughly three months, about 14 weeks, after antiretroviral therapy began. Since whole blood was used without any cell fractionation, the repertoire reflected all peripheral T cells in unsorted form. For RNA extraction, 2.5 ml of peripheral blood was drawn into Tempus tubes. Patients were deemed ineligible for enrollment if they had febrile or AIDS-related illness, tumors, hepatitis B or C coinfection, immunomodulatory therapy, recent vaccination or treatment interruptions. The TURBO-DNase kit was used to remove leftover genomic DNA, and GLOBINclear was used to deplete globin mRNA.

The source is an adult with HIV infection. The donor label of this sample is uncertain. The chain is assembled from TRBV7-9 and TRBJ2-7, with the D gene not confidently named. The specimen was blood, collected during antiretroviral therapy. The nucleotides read TGTGCCAGCAGCTTAGTTGGCAGGCCCGAGCAGTACTTC. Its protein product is CASSLVGRPEQYF.